This T cell receptor (beta chain) originates from a study of metastatic and nonmetastatic thyroid tumors. No patient had received any treatment before thyroid surgery. As originally analysed: A classifier for distant metastasis in papillary thyroid cancer was constructed using CDR3 differences observed across clinicopathological groups. TCRdb re-analyzed the PCR reads using MiXCR. V and J calls and clone size were set by TCRdb, not the authors. Among about 21,000 clones, approximately 30% were seen once, and the ten largest hold 15% to 20%. This clone was observed many times. This receptor was obtained from a female donor with papillary thyroid cancer or a benign thyroid nodule (not recorded which). Some clones in this sample may be carry-over from other donors' samples. The sequencing sample was made of blood.

The chain's CDR3 is CAWSRGAAYEQYF. CDR3 DNA: TGTGCCTGGAGTCGGGGGGCGGCATACGAGCAGTACTTC. The rearrangement links TRBV30 to TRBJ2-7, with D possibly being TRBD2 (7 bases). The germline V and J ends were trimmed by 2 bases and 4 bases, with 12 bases remaining between them. Germline V CDR1 and CDR2: GTSNPN, SVGIG (reference sequence). This CDR3 region has 13 residues. Full variable domain (remainder filled in from reference TRBV30 and TRBJ2-7): SQTIHQWPATLVQPVGSPLSLECTVEGTSNPNLYWYRQAAGRGLQLLFYSVGIGQISSEVPQNLSASRPQDRQFILSSKKLLLSDSGFYLCAWSRGAAYEQYFGPGTRLTVT.